The clone carrying this T cell receptor (beta chain) was counted between two and nine times. No antigen is known for it. The CDR3 length is 16 residues. V was clipped by 0 bases and J by 1 base, with 10 bases between them. Germline-derived CDR1 and CDR2 are MNHNY and SVGAGI (reference sequence). The sample comes from a study of blood T cells in healthy people across ages. Study-wide findings and caveats: Observed TCR beta diversity per million T cells went down as age went up. This fall followed a roughly linear course with age.

The use of a sample-barcoded 5' primer and a J-beta primer mix characterized a second PCR of roughly 7 to 11 cycles. TCRdb called the 5' RACE reads again in MiXCR, with one record for every CDR3 protein. The profile shows hundreds of thousands of distinct CDR3 sequences, roughly 25% of them singletons. The data were also submitted as part of a second study, on T cells of mothers and their children.

Specimen: blood. This clonotype originated in a boy under 18 in good health. The rearrangement links TRBV6-6 to TRBJ1-3; D call uncertain. The CDR3 sequence is CASSYSSGFSGNTIYF. For the CDR3, the DNA is TGTGCCAGCAGTTACTCGTCCGGTTTTTCTGGAAACACCATATATTTT.